Presented here are 20 T cell receptor beta chains from one specimen sequenced in a study of cytomegalovirus exposure and HLA in healthy donors. Profiling relied on immunoSEQ multiplex PCR, and the TCRdb table lists in-frame clones only, not all of them. The sample lists 150,000 to 200,000 clones, roughly 90% occurring once. The sequencing input was PBMCs. All receptors derive from a woman in her 30s in good health and CMV-seronegative.

The gene calls are TRBV11-1 and TRBJ2-3, with 10 nucleotides matching TRBD2. The V gene end was trimmed by 4 bases and the J gene end by 1 base; junction bases not matched to a gene: 2. The CDR3 has 15 amino acids. Germline V gene lookup returns CDR1 SGHAT and CDR2 FQDESV (reference sequence). CDR3 protein: CASSSGLAGTDTQYF. The DNA for the CDR3 is TGTGCCAGCAGCTCTGGACTAGCGGGCACAGATACGCAGTATTTT.

This rearrangement joins TRBV7-2 to TRBJ1-2; no reliable D call. The CDR3 is made up of 13 amino acids. Germline V gene lookup returns CDR1 SGHTA and CDR2 FQGNSA. V lost 5 bases and J 7 bases, leaving 14 bases between the germline ends. The CDR3 reads CASSNISIFGYTF. The CDR3 DNA follows: TGTGCCAGCAGCAACATCTCCATATTTGGCTACACCTTC.

The CDR3 loop reads CASRPTRDTGELFF. CDR3 coding DNA: TGTGCCAGCAGACCGACTAGGGATACGGGGGAGCTGTTTTTT. The chain is built from TRBV7-2 and TRBJ2-2, with a possible D match to TRBD2 (6 bases). The CDR3 runs 14 residues. CDR1 and CDR2 from the germline V gene are SGHTA and FQGNSA. V lost 6 bases to trimming and J lost 8 bases, with 16 bases between them.

This clone was counted once. This chain connects TRBV11-3 to TRBJ2-5; 7 positions match TRBD1. Germline trimming cut 5 bases from V and 2 bases from J; bases unmatched to any gene: 8. The CDR3 has 15 residues. Germline CDR1 and CDR2: SGHNT and YENEEA. The CDR3 nucleotides are TGTGCCAGCAGCCTCGCTTCGACAGGGCAAGAGACCCAGTACTTC. It translates to CASSLASTGQETQYF.

The rearrangement joins TRBV6-5 to TRBJ2-7, with 8 bases matching TRBD1. Germline CDR1 reads MNHEY; CDR2 reads SVGAGI. This CDR3 is 14 amino acids long. With 6 bases clipped from V and 3 bases from J, the junction kept 7 bases outside the gene matches. CDR3 in amino acids: CASRDRVESYEQYF. The CDR3 DNA is TGTGCCAGCAGGGACAGGGTGGAGAGCTACGAGCAGTACTTC.

This clone was detected only once. The J gene is TRBJ2-3, the V gene TRBV7-9; weak D call: TRBD2 (6 bases). Trimming took 5 bases from V and 1 from J, leaving 13 bases between them. This CDR3 spans 15 amino acids. From germline, CDR1 is SEHNR and CDR2 FQNEAQ (reference sequence). The CDR3: CASSPAGTGTDTQYF. The CDR3 coding sequence is TGTGCCAGCAGCCCAGCAGGGACTGGCACAGATACGCAGTATTTT.

This clone was seen a few times. The gene calls are TRBV6-1 and TRBJ1-2; 10 bases agree with TRBD1. V gave up 1 base and J gave up 8 bases; unmatched junction bases: 7. CDR3 length: 15 amino acids. CDR1 is MNHNS and CDR2 is SASEGT in the germline V gene. The CDR3: CASSEGGQGLIGYTF. CDR3 nucleotides: TGTGCCAGCAGTGAAGGGGGACAGGGGCTGATAGGCTACACCTTC.

V usage is TRBV4-1 and J usage is TRBJ1-1; D remains unclear. The CDR3 covers 14 residues. Per the germline V gene, CDR1 is MGHRA and CDR2 is YSYEKL. V shed 1 base and J shed 4 bases, with 10 bases lying between them. CDR3 sequence (DNA): TGCGCCAGCAGCCAAGCGGTAGCGGGCACTGAAGCTTTCTTT. Translation gives CASSQAVAGTEAFF.

This sequence joins TRBV5-1 and TRBJ2-7, with TRBD1 matching 9 bases. The J segment lost 0 bases and the V segment lost 0 bases, leaving 4 bases of the junction unmatched. The length of the CDR3 is 16 residues. CDR1 SGHRS and CDR2 YFSETQ come from the germline V gene. The CDR3 DNA sequence: TGCGCCAGCAGCTTGGGGGACAGGGAACCCTCCTACGAGCAGTACTTC. It specifies CASSLGDREPSYEQYF.

The rearrangement uses TRBV4-2 and TRBJ1-4; D possibly corresponds to TRBD1 (5 bases). The V end was cut by 1 base, the J end by 7 bases, with 16 bases between. Germline V CDR1 and CDR2: LGHNA, YNFKEQ. The CDR3 runs 16 residues. As DNA, the CDR3 is TGTGCCAGCAGCCAAGGAAACGGACCGAGGGGTGAAAAACTGTTTTTT. This gives the protein CASSQGNGPRGEKLFF.

The sample holds a few counts of this clone. J is TRBJ2-7 and V is TRBV4-3; D possibly corresponds to TRBD1 (6 bases). The length of the CDR3 is 15 residues. Germline CDR1 LGHNA, CDR2 YSLEER. Trimming left V 1 base short and J 2 bases short, with 12 bases between. This CDR3 is CASSQGPGQPYEQYF. The CDR3 DNA reads TGCGCCAGCAGCCAAGGGCCCGGACAGCCCTACGAGCAGTACTTC.

This clone was seen only once. The chain combines TRBV9 with TRBJ2-5, with a possible D match to TRBD1 (6 bases). Trimming pared 4 bases from V and 5 bases from J, leaving 18 bases between. The CDR3 has 15 residues. CDR1 and CDR2 (germline): SGDLS, YYNGEE. Here the CDR3 DNA reads TGTGCCAGCAGCCGGGTCAGGGGAGCGGCGGAGACCCAGTACTTC. It is translated as CASSRVRGAAETQYF.

The chain combines TRBV13 with TRBJ2-1, with TRBD2 identical over 11 bases. Germline lookup yields CDR1 PRHDT and CDR2 FYEKMQ (reference sequence). Trimming took 5 bases from V and 6 from J; bases not matched to a gene: 6. The CDR3 is 15 amino acids. This CDR3 reads CASSEPSGGFNEQFF. In DNA form, the CDR3 reads TGTGCCAGCAGCGAACCTAGCGGGGGGTTCAATGAGCAGTTCTTC. Full variable domain (rest looked up from reference TRBV13 and TRBJ2-1): AAGVIQSPRHLIKEKRETATLKCYPIPRHDTVYWYQQGPGQDPQFLISFYEKMQSDKGSIPDRFSAQQFSDYHSELNMSSLELGDSALYFCASSEPSGGFNEQFFGPGTRLTVL.

The chain is built from TRBV6-1 and TRBJ2-3; D is possibly TRBD2 (6 bases). The CDR3 runs to 15 residues. Looked up from germline, CDR1 is MNHNS and CDR2 is SASEGT. The V gene lost 7 bases and the J gene lost 4 bases, with 18 bases spanning the gap. Here the CDR3 reads CASKLQEGGADTQYF. CDR3 sequence (DNA): TGTGCCAGCAAGCTACAAGAGGGCGGGGCAGATACGCAGTATTTT.

The chain employs TRBV28 and TRBJ1-6; D not certain. The CDR3 length is 13 residues. V lost 7 bases, J lost 10 bases, and 14 bases lay in between. Looked up from germline, CDR1 is MDHEN and CDR2 is SYDVKM. CDR3 nucleotides: TGTGCCAGCAATCTAGGCTTGGGCTCACCCCTCCACTTT. Translating gives CASNLGLGSPLHF.

The chain has TRBV7-2 and TRBJ1-2; TRBD1 matches at 7 bases. V gave up 2 bases and J gave up 1 base; unmatched junction bases: 7. The length of the CDR3 is 16 residues. The germline V gene has CDR1 SGHTA and CDR2 FQGNSA. As DNA, the CDR3 is TGTGCCAGCAGCTTAAGGATAGACAGGGTTAACTATGGCTACACCTTC. This encodes CASSLRIDRVNYGYTF.

CDR3 coding DNA: TGTGCCAGCAGCTCGGTCAGGGGGGCAGAGACCCAGTACTTC. Its protein is CASSSVRGAETQYF. This chain uses TRBV5-5 with TRBJ2-5; a possible D gene is TRBD1 (7 bases). Germline CDR1 reads SGHKS; CDR2 reads YYEKEE (reference sequence). V dropped 3 bases and J dropped 4 bases, with 13 bases sitting between them. The CDR3 has 14 residues.

The chain joins TRBV4-3 to TRBJ1-1, with 10 bases aligning to TRBD1. This CDR3 region has 15 residues. J was trimmed by 7 bases and V by 0 bases; bases with no gene match: 5. The V gene's germline CDR1 is LGHNA and CDR2 YSLEER. As DNA, the CDR3 is TGCGCCAGCAGCCAAGACTGGACAGGGGGGAGTGAAGCTTTCTTT. Translation: CASSQDWTGGSEAFF.

In this sample, this clone turned up a few times. The genes are TRBV6-4 and TRBJ1-1, with a tentative D call TRBD1 (5 bases). The germline gives CDR1 MRHNA, CDR2 SNTAGT. CDR3 length: 13 amino acids. V was clipped by 3 bases and J by 1 base, with 6 bases between them. In DNA, the CDR3 is TGTGCCAGCAGTGAAGGGGAGAACACTGAAGCTTTCTTT. It specifies CASSEGENTEAFF.

The chain joins TRBV4-2 to TRBJ2-3; 9 bases are a match to TRBD1. Germline V gene lookup returns CDR1 LGHNA and CDR2 YNFKEQ. This CDR3 comprises 17 residues. With 3 bases clipped from V and 4 bases from J, the junction kept 11 bases outside the gene matches. CDR3 sequence: CASSHEIQGAGSDTQYF. CDR3 nucleotide sequence: TGTGCCAGCAGCCATGAGATACAGGGGGCGGGCTCAGATACGCAGTATTTT.